The TCR beta chain described here comes from a study of T cells in tumors after PD-1 blockade. The method was immunoSEQ multiplex PCR; TCRdb's version includes in-frame clones alone and lacks a portion of them. The repertoire consists of 60,000 to 65,000 clones, with less than 85% occurring once and the leading ten covering about 4.5%. Germline values: CDR1 SGHVS, CDR2 FQNEAQ. This CDR3 region has 16 residues. V was pared by 3 bases and J by 1 base, with 5 bases of the junction left unmatched. This clone was seen a few times. Specimen: PBMCs, collected after anti-PD-1 treatment. The chain carries TRBV7-8 and TRBJ1-4; TRBD1 aligns across 7 bases. The receptor's source is a human donor with basal cell carcinoma. The CDR3 loop reads CASSFGQDETNEKLFF. The CDR3 coding sequence is TGTGCCAGCAGCTTTGGACAGGATGAAACTAATGAAAAACTGTTTTTT.